Sequencing of this T cell receptor beta chain was carried out in a study of blood T cell repertoires in COVID-19. Study-wide context: Donors in the United States, Italy and Spain gave samples during acute or convalescent COVID-19. The analysed material was cDNA or gDNA that came from T cells, B-cell-depleted T cells, or PBMCs.

Original analysis: Reference gene primer amplification gave estimated nucleated cell counts. The assay was immunoSEQ multiplex PCR, and TCRdb's table has in-frame clones only and misses some. The V and J calls and clone size come from that table; D and trimming were worked out from the DNA. The sample shows some 120,000 clones, over 70% of them seen only once. V lost 6 bases and J lost 2; bases outside the gene matches: 6. Per the germline V gene, CDR1 is LNHDA and CDR2 is SQIVND (reference sequence). The CDR3 extends over 14 amino acids. The chain couples TRBV19 to TRBJ1-2; 7 nucleotides align to TRBD1. The sample taken for sequencing was peripheral blood. This TCR derives from a man aged 80 or over with acute or convalescent COVID-19. The CDR3 coding sequence is TGTGCCAGTAGCCGGACAGGACCCAACTATGGCTACACCTTC. It is translated as CASSRTGPNYGYTF.